One and the same sample provided the 9 T cell receptor beta chains below, sequenced in a study of T cells in Graves' hyperthyroidism and ophthalmopathy. The investigators amplified TCR beta CDR3 regions from RNA transcripts. Researchers ran a first-round RT-PCR on the TCR CDR3 using the HTBI primer set. TCRdb re-called the multiplex PCR reads through MiXCR, storing one row per CDR3 protein. The repertoire includes around 690,000 distinct CDR3 sequences, roughly a sixth of them detected once, and 15% sits in the top ten. Sequences were obtained from blood. The receptor set was obtained from a man aged 45-60 years with Graves' hyperthyroidism.

The chain couples TRBV7-9 to TRBJ2-3; maybe TRBD1 (5 bases). The CDR3 covers 16 residues. V was trimmed by 1 base and J by 0 bases, leaving 11 bases between them. Germline V gene sequence: CDR1 SEHNR, CDR2 FQNEAQ (reference sequence). The CDR3: CASSLDTGSSTDTQYF. CDR3 in DNA: TGTGCCAGCAGCTTAGATACAGGTTCTAGCACAGATACGCAGTATTTT. The entire variable domain, with the rest obtained from reference TRBV7-9 and TRBJ2-3, is as follows: DTGVSQNPRHKITKRGQNVTFRCDPISEHNRLYWYRQTLGQGPEFLTYFQNEAQLEKSRLLSDRFSAERPKGSFSTLEIQRTEQGDSAMYLCASSLDTGSSTDTQYFGPGTRLTVL.

This clonotype was counted at least ten times. The chain links TRBV29-1 to TRBJ2-1, with 8 bases lining up with TRBD2. The CDR3 extends over 14 amino acids. Germline CDR1 SQVTM, CDR2 ANQGSEA. Unmatched junction bases numbered 7, after V lost 5 bases and J lost 4 bases. DNA for the CDR3: TGCAGCGTTTCACCGGGACTAGAATACAATGAGCAGTTCTTC. This encodes CSVSPGLEYNEQFF.

The chain recombines TRBV20-1 with TRBJ2-7; 8 bases fit TRBD1. CDR1 is DFQATT and CDR2 is SNEGSKA in the germline V gene (reference sequence). Trimming cost V 3 bases and J 7 bases; bases outside gene matches: 14. The CDR3 has 15 residues. The CDR3 is CSARFSGTGKGEQYF. CDR3 sequence (DNA): TGCAGTGCTAGGTTCTCCGGGACAGGAAAAGGAGAGCAGTACTTC.

At least ten counts were recorded for this clonotype. This rearrangement joins TRBV15 to TRBJ1-4, with 9 bases that match TRBD1. This CDR3 is built from 17 residues. Germline CDR1 is LNHNV and CDR2 is YYDKDF (reference sequence). V shed 5 bases, J shed 7 bases, and the junction held 14 bases outside the gene matches. CDR3 in amino acids: CATSPGQGTVFGEKLFF. CDR3 DNA: TGTGCCACCAGCCCGGGACAGGGAACGGTGTTTGGTGAAAAACTGTTTTTT.

The chain combines TRBV28 with TRBJ1-6, with a possible D match to TRBD1 (6 bases). Germline CDR1 reads MDHEN; CDR2 reads SYDVKM. Trimming shortened V by 9 bases and J by 6 bases, and 15 bases separated the two germline ends. The CDR3 is 14 residues long. CDR3 loop: CASSTGQPNSPLHF. CDR3 in DNA: TGTGCCAGTAGCACCGGACAGCCTAATTCACCCCTCCACTTT.

This clonotype was observed a handful of times. The chain uses TRBV10-3 and TRBJ2-3; a possible D gene is TRBD2 (6 bases). The CDR3 is made up of 15 amino acids. The V end lost 0 bases, the J end lost 4 bases, and 11 bases lay between the germline ends. Germline V gene lookup returns CDR1 ENHRY and CDR2 SYGVKD. CDR3 bases: TGTGCCATCAGTGAGTCGGGGGTAGCGGCAGATACGCAGTATTTT. It translates to CAISESGVAADTQYF.

This clonotype was found many times. The chain employs TRBV11-2 and TRBJ1-1; D is unclear. The CDR3 is made up of 12 amino acids. Germline V gives CDR1 SGHAT, CDR2 FQNNGV. The V end lost 2 bases, the J end lost 5 bases, and 6 bases lay between the germline ends. The CDR3 region is CASSLRLTEAFF. CDR3 sequence (DNA): TGTGCCAGCAGCTTAAGGCTAACTGAAGCTTTCTTT.

This clonotype has only a few counts. The V gene is TRBV15, the J gene TRBJ1-1; D is perhaps TRBD1 (6 bases). Between the trimmed V and J ends, which lost 5 bases and 3 bases, there was a span of 16 bases. The length of the CDR3 is 15 residues. Germline lookup yields CDR1 LNHNV and CDR2 YYDKDF (reference sequence). CDR3 coding DNA: TGTGCCACCAGCCCCGACAGGACGGAATACACTGAAGCTTTCTTT. Protein: CATSPDRTEYTEAFF.

The table lists this clonotype with a count of one. The chain has TRBV29-1 and TRBJ1-1, with 9 bases matching TRBD1. The CDR3 spans 14 residues. V lost 7 bases and J lost 0; bases outside the gene matches: 6. In germline, CDR1 is SQVTM, CDR2 ANQGSEA. The CDR3 region is CSAGTGRLNTEAFF. The CDR3 DNA reads as TGCAGCGCCGGGACAGGGAGATTGAACACTGAAGCTTTCTTT.